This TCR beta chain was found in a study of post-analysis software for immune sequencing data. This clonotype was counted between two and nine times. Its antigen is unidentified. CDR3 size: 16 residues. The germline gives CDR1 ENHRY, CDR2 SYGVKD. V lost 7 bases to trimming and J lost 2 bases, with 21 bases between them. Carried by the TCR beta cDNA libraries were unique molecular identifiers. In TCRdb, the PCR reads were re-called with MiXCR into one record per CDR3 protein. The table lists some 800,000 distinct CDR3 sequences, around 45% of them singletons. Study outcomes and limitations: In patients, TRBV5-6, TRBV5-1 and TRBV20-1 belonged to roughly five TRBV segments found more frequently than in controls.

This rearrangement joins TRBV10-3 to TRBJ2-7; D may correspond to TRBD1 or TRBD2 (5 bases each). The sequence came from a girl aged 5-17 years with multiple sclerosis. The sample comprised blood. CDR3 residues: CAINVRDLKNPYEQYF. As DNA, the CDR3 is TGTGCCATCAACGTCCGGGACCTAAAGAATCCCTACGAGCAGTACTTC.